This TCR beta chain was profiled in a study of blood T cell repertoires in COVID-19. Turning to the study itself: Material from acute and convalescent COVID-19 was sourced from the United States, Italy and Spain.

One Seattle source followed patients from active infection through their disease course. Germline lookup yields CDR1 SGHDN and CDR2 FVKESK. There are 13 residues in the CDR3. V lost 0 bases, J lost 9 bases, and 9 bases lay in between. In the original processing: From reference gene primer amplification, estimates of nucleated cell counts were derived. Clones were read by immunoSEQ multiplex PCR, and TCRdb kept only the in-frame ones, dropping some. D and trimming were read from the DNA, whereas the V and J calls and clone size are those reported in that table. The sample lists some 110,000 clones, around nine tenths occurring once.

Material for sequencing was peripheral blood. J is TRBJ2-1 and V is TRBV14; D is possibly TRBD2 (5 bases). This receptor was taken from a man aged 45 to 65 with COVID-19, enrolled during active disease. In nucleotides, the CDR3 is TGTGCCAGCAGCCAAGACCCTAGCAGTGAGCAGTTCTTC. It codes for CASSQDPSSEQFF.